A selection of T cell receptor beta chains follows, all from one sample in a study of blood T cell repertoires in COVID-19. Measured with immunoSEQ multiplex PCR; TCRdb has only the in-frame clones, and not every one. The table lists fewer than 300,000 clones, 85% of them singletons. Material for sequencing was PBMCs or T cells enriched from blood (not recorded which). These receptors all stem from a woman aged 50 to 60 who had recovered from COVID-19. CDR3s include the opening cysteine and the closing phenylalanine or tryptophan. The order of the fields is CDR3 protein, CDR3 DNA, J gene, D gene, V gene, clone size. D genes are given only for firm matches. Expanded clones are given a class, and other clones once, few, many or no size at all.

CDR3: CASSLVPSDGTGELFF; DNA: TGCGCCAGCAGCTTGGTTCCCAGCGATGGCACCGGGGAGCTGTTTTTT; J: TRBJ2-2; D: NA; V: TRBV5-1; size: NA
CDR3: CASSLGGGYTF; DNA: TGTGCCAGCAGTTTAGGGGGCGGCTACACCTTC; J: TRBJ1-2; D: NA; V: TRBV12-3/TRBV12-4; size: once
CDR3: CASSQVTGGLGEQFF; DNA: TGCGCCAGCAGCCAAGTGACAGGGGGGCTAGGTGAGCAGTTCTTC; J: TRBJ2-1; D: TRBD1; V: TRBV4-3; size: NA
CDR3: CARVESNRSDTEAFF; DNA: TGTGCCCGGGTGGAGTCGAATAGGTCGGACACTGAAGCTTTCTTT; J: TRBJ1-1; D: NA; V: TRBV21-1; size: NA
CDR3: CASSWTGGNSPLHF; DNA: TGTGCCAGCAGCTGGACAGGGGGTAATTCACCCCTCCACTTT; J: TRBJ1-6; D: TRBD1; V: TRBV11-2; size: NA
CDR3: CASRHYRDEQYF; DNA: TGTGCCAGCAGACATTATCGGGACGAGCAGTACTTC; J: TRBJ2-7; D: NA; V: TRBV6-5; size: NA
CDR3: CASTGTGPEAFF; DNA: TGTGCCAGCACCGGGACAGGGCCTGAAGCTTTCTTT; J: TRBJ1-1; D: TRBD1; V: TRBV2; size: NA
CDR3: CASSSGGGAGTEAFF; DNA: TGTGCCAGCAGCTCCGGGGGAGGAGCGGGCACTGAAGCTTTCTTT; J: TRBJ1-1; D: NA; V: TRBV11-2; size: NA
CDR3: CASINTAMNTEAFF; DNA: TGTGCCAGCATAAATACAGCCATGAACACTGAAGCTTTCTTT; J: TRBJ1-1; D: NA; V: TRBV2; size: NA
CDR3: CATGNGGYTF; DNA: TGTGCCACCGGGAACGGAGGCTACACCTTC; J: TRBJ1-2; D: NA; V: TRBV28; size: once
CDR3: CASCWRTDTQYF; DNA: TGTGCCAGCTGTTGGAGAACCGATACGCAGTATTTT; J: TRBJ2-3; D: NA; V: TRBV12-3/TRBV12-4; size: NA
CDR3: CASSPRQGFTEAFF; DNA: TGTGCCAGCAGCCCACGACAGGGGTTCACTGAAGCTTTCTTT; J: TRBJ1-1; D: TRBD1; V: TRBV16; size: NA
CDR3: CASSGDRGSYEQYF; DNA: TGTGCCAGCAGCGGCGACAGGGGCTCCTACGAGCAGTACTTC; J: TRBJ2-7; D: TRBD1; V: TRBV3-1/TRBV3-2; size: NA
CDR3: CATSRDRGTSADTGELFF; DNA: TGTGCCACCAGCAGAGATAGGGGGACTAGCGCTGACACCGGGGAGCTGTTTTTT; J: TRBJ2-2; D: TRBD2; V: TRBV15; size: NA
CDR3: CASCQGRANEKLFF; DNA: TGTGCCAGTTGCCAGGGGCGGGCTAATGAAAAACTGTTTTTT; J: TRBJ1-4; D: NA; V: TRBV19; size: NA
CDR3: CASSFYRMMNTEAFF; DNA: TGCGCCAGCAGCTTCTACAGGATGATGAACACTGAAGCTTTCTTT; J: TRBJ1-1; D: NA; V: TRBV5-1; size: once
CDR3: CASSWTGGGEQFF; DNA: TGTGCCAGTAGTTGGACAGGGGGCGGTGAGCAGTTCTTC; J: TRBJ2-1; D: TRBD1; V: TRBV19; size: NA
CDR3: CAISLADPYNEQFF; DNA: TGTGCCATCTCACTAGCGGACCCCTACAATGAGCAGTTCTTC; J: TRBJ2-1; D: TRBD2; V: TRBV10-3; size: NA
CDR3: CASSLLQGDEKLFF; DNA: TGTGCCAGCAGTTTACTACAGGGTGACGAAAAACTGTTTTTT; J: TRBJ1-4; D: NA; V: TRBV28; size: NA
CDR3: CASSLGHLTGELFF; DNA: TGTGCCAGCAGCCTGGGACATCTCACCGGGGAGCTGTTTTTT; J: TRBJ2-2; D: NA; V: TRBV11-3; size: NA
CDR3: CAWGRDTEAFF; DNA: TGTGCCTGGGGCCGAGACACTGAAGCTTTCTTT; J: TRBJ1-1; D: NA; V: TRBV30; size: NA
CDR3: CASSPWTGENYGYTF; DNA: TGTGCCAGCAGCCCTTGGACAGGGGAGAACTATGGCTACACCTTC; J: TRBJ1-2; D: TRBD1; V: TRBV7-9; size: NA
CDR3: CASSQQYQETQYF; DNA: TGTGCCAGCAGCCAACAGTACCAAGAGACCCAGTACTTC; J: TRBJ2-5; D: NA; V: TRBV7-3; size: once
CDR3: CASSFQLGSGAGNTIYF; DNA: TGCGCCAGCAGCTTCCAGTTGGGTTCAGGGGCTGGAAACACCATATATTTT; J: TRBJ1-3; D: NA; V: TRBV5-1; size: once
CDR3: CASSVRNDGGNKNYGYTF; DNA: TGTGCCAGCAGTGTCAGGAATGACGGAGGGAATAAAAACTATGGCTACACCTTC; J: TRBJ1-2; D: NA; V: TRBV2; size: NA
CDR3: CASSLPGGYQPQHF; DNA: TGTGCCAGCAGTTTGCCAGGGGGCTATCAGCCCCAGCATTTT; J: TRBJ1-5; D: TRBD1; V: TRBV28; size: NA
CDR3: CASSILGQENTEAFF; DNA: TGTGCCAGTAGTATCTTAGGACAGGAAAACACTGAAGCTTTCTTT; J: TRBJ1-1; D: TRBD1; V: TRBV19; size: NA
CDR3: CSVERGYQETQYF; DNA: TGCAGCGTTGAAAGGGGTTACCAAGAGACCCAGTACTTC; J: TRBJ2-5; D: NA; V: TRBV29-1; size: few
CDR3: CASKASRFSNYGYTF; DNA: TGTGCCAGCAAAGCCAGCAGGTTTAGTAACTATGGCTACACCTTC; J: TRBJ1-2; D: NA; V: TRBV6-4; size: NA
CDR3: CASSFDGQAGNTIYF; DNA: TGCGCCAGCAGCTTTGATGGGCAGGCTGGAAACACCATATATTTT; J: TRBJ1-3; D: NA; V: TRBV5-1; size: NA
CDR3: CASSPRGNTEAFF; DNA: TGTGCCAGCAGCCCTAGAGGGAACACTGAAGCTTTCTTT; J: TRBJ1-1; D: NA; V: TRBV11-1; size: NA
CDR3: CASSLQWRGEGTQYF; DNA: TGTGCCAGCAGCTTACAATGGCGGGGGGAGGGTACGCAGTATTTT; J: TRBJ2-3; D: TRBD2; V: TRBV7-8; size: NA
CDR3: CASSPDSYTEAFF; DNA: TGTGCCAGCTCACCGGACAGTTACACTGAAGCTTTCTTT; J: TRBJ1-1; D: NA; V: TRBV18; size: NA
CDR3: CASRENRGEQYF; DNA: TGTGCCAGCAGAGAAAACAGGGGCGAGCAGTACTTC; J: TRBJ2-7; D: TRBD1; V: TRBV2; size: NA
CDR3: CASSPRRLASYEQYF; DNA: TGTGCCAGCAGTCCCCGAAGGCTAGCGTCCTACGAGCAGTACTTC; J: TRBJ2-7; D: NA; V: TRBV28; size: NA
CDR3: CASSYTGHKAKNIQYF; DNA: TGTGCCAGCAGTTATACGGGACACAAAGCCAAAAACATTCAGTACTTC; J: TRBJ2-4; D: NA; V: TRBV5-8; size: NA
CDR3: CASRPGQPLEKLFF; DNA: TGTGCCAGCAGACCGGGACAGCCACTTGAAAAACTGTTTTTT; J: TRBJ1-4; D: TRBD1; V: TRBV6-6; size: NA